One sample yielded the 25 T cell receptor beta chains listed below, sequenced in a study of blood T cell repertoires in COVID-19. The method was immunoSEQ multiplex PCR; TCRdb's version includes in-frame clones alone and lacks a portion of them. Of some 360,000 clones listed, almost 90% are singletons. What was sequenced was PBMCs or T cells enriched from blood (not recorded which). These receptor sequences come from a young woman who had been exposed to COVID-19.

The chain links TRBV7-9 to TRBJ1-6, with D possibly being TRBD1 (6 bases). Germline CDR1 reads SEHNR; CDR2 reads FQNEAQ (reference sequence). V was trimmed by 5 bases and J by 10 bases, leaving 15 bases between them. The CDR3 loop spans 14 amino acids. CDR3 in amino acids: CASSLQGEGSPLHF. The CDR3 DNA reads as TGTGCCAGCAGCCTACAGGGTGAGGGGTCACCCCTCCACTTT.

The chain has TRBV10-2 and TRBJ2-2; 7 bases align to TRBD1. This CDR3 is 16 amino acids long. V trimming: 7 bases; J trimming: 0 bases; junction bases outside the gene matches: 8. CDR1 is WSHSY, CDR2 SAAADI, per germline. The CDR3 nucleotides read TGCGCCAGCACGCAAGACAGGGACGCGAACACCGGGGAGCTGTTTTTT. This codes for CASTQDRDANTGELFF.

The J gene is TRBJ2-7, the V gene TRBV28; D is perhaps TRBD2 (6 bases). V was clipped by 2 bases and J by 3 bases, with 17 bases between them. Germline V gives CDR1 MDHEN, CDR2 SYDVKM. The CDR3 length is 16 residues. Here the CDR3 DNA reads TGTGCCAGCAGTTTAACAATCGGACTAACCAACTACGAGCAGTACTTC. Translated, it gives CASSLTIGLTNYEQYF.

This clone is a singleton in its sample. The rearrangement uses TRBV9 and TRBJ2-3; TRBD2 matches 10 bases. The J segment lost 4 bases and the V segment lost 7 bases, leaving 6 bases of the junction unmatched. In germline, CDR1 is SGDLS, CDR2 YYNGEE. The CDR3 runs 14 residues. CDR3 protein: CASALAGWSDTQYF. Written as DNA, the CDR3 is TGTGCCAGCGCACTAGCGGGGTGGTCAGATACGCAGTATTTT.

The rearrangement joins TRBV7-9 to TRBJ2-7; weak D call: TRBD1 (6 bases). The CDR3 runs 13 residues. Per the germline V gene, CDR1 is SEHNR and CDR2 is FQNEAQ (reference sequence). V lost 6 bases and J lost 3, with 12 bases in between. This CDR3 is CASSPGQHYEQYF. For the CDR3, the DNA is TGTGCCAGCAGTCCCGGACAGCACTACGAGCAGTACTTC.

This chain uses TRBV28 with TRBJ1-2; TRBD1 might be the D (5 bases). V was trimmed by 8 bases and J by 4 bases, leaving 11 bases between them. Germline V gene data show CDR1 as MDHEN and CDR2 as SYDVKM. CDR3 length: 12 amino acids. For the CDR3, the DNA is TGTGCCAGCTTGACGGGGGGCTATGGCTACACCTTC. Amino acids: CASLTGGYGYTF.

This sequence joins TRBV11-2 and TRBJ2-3; possibly TRBD1 for D (6 bases). Germline-derived CDR1 and CDR2 are SGHAT and FQNNGV. V gave up 3 bases and J gave up 6 bases, with 13 bases separating them. The CDR3 sequence is 14 residues long. The CDR3 DNA follows: TGTGCCAGCAGCTTCAACAGGGCCCGGGATACGCAGTATTTT. This encodes CASSFNRARDTQYF. The entire variable domain, with the rest obtained from reference TRBV11-2 and TRBJ2-3, is as follows: EAGVAQSPRYKIIEKRQSVAFWCNPISGHATLYWYQQILGQGPKLLIQFQNNGVVDDSQLPKDRFSAERLKGVDSTLKIQPAKLEDSAVYLCASSFNRARDTQYFGPGTRLTVL.

V usage is TRBV19 and J usage is TRBJ2-7, with 11 bases identical to TRBD1. The junction had 3 bases not matched to a gene; V was cut back by 11 bases and J by 3 bases. The length of the CDR3 is 12 residues. The V gene's germline CDR1 is LNHDA and CDR2 SQIVND (reference sequence). CDR3 loop: CAAGTGGYEQYF. Written as DNA, the CDR3 is TGTGCCGCCGGGACAGGGGGCTACGAGCAGTACTTC. Full variable domain (outside the CDR3, taken from reference TRBV19 and TRBJ2-7): DGGITQSPKYLFRKEGQNVTLSCEQNLNHDAMYWYRQDPGQGLRLIYYSQIVNDFQKGDIAEGYSVSREKKESFPLTVTSAQKNPTAFYLCAAGTGGYEQYFGPGTRLTVT.

For the CDR3, the DNA is TGTGCCAGCAAAAGTTCTGCGTATGGCTACACCTTC. Translating it yields CASKSSAYGYTF. The genes are TRBV28 and TRBJ1-2; no definite D call. Germline values: CDR1 MDHEN, CDR2 SYDVKM. The CDR3 spans 12 residues. With 7 bases removed from V and 5 bases from J, the gap between germline ends came to 11 bases.

The V call is TRBV28, the J call TRBJ1-5, with TRBD1 matching 7 bases. Per the germline V gene, CDR1 is MDHEN and CDR2 is SYDVKM. CDR3 length: 15 residues. Losses at the gene ends were 6 bases for V and 3 bases for J; bases not matched to a gene: 8. CDR3 DNA: TGTGCCAGCAGCTCAGGAGGACAGGCCAATCAGCCCCAGCATTTT. It encodes CASSSGGQANQPQHF.

This chain connects TRBV2 to TRBJ2-1; possibly TRBD2 for D (5 bases). The CDR3 has 15 amino acids. V dropped 4 bases and J dropped 4 bases, with 14 bases sitting between them. Germline-derived CDR1 and CDR2 are SNHLY and FYNNEI. CDR3 in amino acids: CASSAGLALYNEQFF. The CDR3 region has the DNA TGTGCCAGCAGTGCGGGCCTAGCCCTTTACAATGAGCAGTTCTTC.

The genes are TRBV5-1 and TRBJ1-2; 7 bases align to TRBD1. CDR3 size: 15 residues. V lost 4 bases, J lost 7 bases, and 13 bases stayed unmatched. Germline V gene data show CDR1 as SGHRS and CDR2 as YFSETQ. The CDR3 sequence: CASSPGIQGRSGYTF. The CDR3 bases are TGCGCCAGCAGCCCAGGGATACAGGGGCGGTCTGGCTACACCTTC. Based on the CDR3 plus reference TRBV5-1 and TRBJ1-2, the full variable domain is KAGVTQTPRYLIKTRGQQVTLSCSPISGHRSVSWYQQTPGQGLQFLFEYFSETQRNKGNFPGRFSGRQFSNSRSEMNVSTLELGDSALYLCASSPGIQGRSGYTFGSGTRLTVV.

The CDR3 nucleotides are TGTGCCAGCAGTTACACAAGGGACAGAGAATACGAGCAGTACTTC. This encodes CASSYTRDREYEQYF. V usage is TRBV6-5 and J usage is TRBJ2-7; 7 bases are a match to TRBD1. J gave up 4 bases and V 2 bases, and 8 bases lay outside the gene matches. Germline assignment: CDR1 MNHEY and CDR2 SVGAGI. The CDR3 consists of 15 residues.

The rearrangement joins TRBV19 to TRBJ1-4; 8 bases agree with TRBD1. Germline V gives CDR1 LNHDA, CDR2 SQIVND (reference sequence). V trimming: 1 base; J trimming: 4 bases; junction bases outside the gene matches: 11. The CDR3 is 18 amino acids. The CDR3 reads CASSIGRNRGRRNEKLFF. As DNA, the CDR3 is TGTGCCAGTAGTATAGGGCGAAACAGGGGGAGACGTAATGAAAAACTGTTTTTT.

This clone occurred a few times. The chain has TRBV28 and TRBJ2-2; a possible D gene is TRBD2 (6 bases). The CDR3 has 16 amino acids. Trimming stripped 2 bases from V and 2 bases from J, with 12 bases between. Germline lookup yields CDR1 MDHEN and CDR2 SYDVKM. In DNA form, the CDR3 reads TGTGCCAGCAGTTTACCCCGGGACTCAAACACCGGGGAGCTGTTTTTT. Translated, it gives CASSLPRDSNTGELFF.

This clone was detected many times. This chain links TRBV2 with TRBJ1-1; no clear D gene. Between the trimmed V and J ends, which lost 7 bases and 6 bases, there was a span of 15 bases. The V gene's germline CDR1 is SNHLY and CDR2 FYNNEI. CDR3 size: 13 residues. The CDR3: CASTRDGSPEAFF. CDR3 nucleotides: TGTGCCAGCACACGCGACGGGAGTCCTGAAGCTTTCTTT.

The CDR3 spells CASSLEVGGAYEQYF. The DNA of the CDR3 is TGTGCCAGCAGCTTAGAAGTCGGCGGGGCCTACGAGCAGTACTTC. This chain connects TRBV7-8 to TRBJ2-7, with D perhaps matching TRBD2 (6 bases). The CDR3 has 15 residues. Trimming left V 1 base short and J 2 bases short, with 12 bases between. The germline gives CDR1 SGHVS, CDR2 FQNEAQ.

For this clone: The sample has other DNA sequences that encode this CDR3 too. The chain recombines TRBV3-1 (or the pseudogene TRBV3-2) with TRBJ1-5; 7 bases map to TRBD1. This CDR3 spans 13 amino acids. Germline trimming cut 2 bases from V and 5 bases from J; bases unmatched to any gene: 0. Germline assignment: CDR1 LGHDT and CDR2 YNNKEL (reference sequence). This CDR3 is CASSQQGDQPQHF. In DNA, the CDR3 is TGTGCCAGCAGCCAACAGGGGGATCAGCCCCAGCATTTT.

The gene calls are TRBV2 and TRBJ2-3; D remains ambiguous. V was cut by 8 bases and J by 6 bases, with 12 bases left in between. In germline, CDR1 is SNHLY, CDR2 FYNNEI. There are 12 residues in the CDR3. CDR3 loop: CASGLSTDTQYF. The CDR3 coding sequence is TGTGCCAGCGGCCTCAGTACCGATACGCAGTATTTT.

This clone was seen once. This chain connects TRBV5-1 to TRBJ2-3, with D perhaps matching TRBD1 (6 bases). Per the germline V gene, CDR1 is SGHRS and CDR2 is YFSETQ. CDR3 length: 16 residues. With 4 bases removed from V and 0 bases from J, the gap between germline ends came to 15 bases. CDR3 nucleotide sequence: TGCGCCAGCAGCCTAAACTCACAGGGAAGCACAGATACGCAGTATTTT. It yields the protein CASSLNSQGSTDTQYF.

The CDR3 coding sequence is TGTGCCAGCAGCCAAGACCTAGGGGCAACTAGCGGGAGTAAGTTCGGGGAGCTGTTTTTT. This encodes CASSQDLGATSGSKFGELFF. This chain uses TRBV4-2 with TRBJ2-2, with 11 bases matching TRBD2. Germline lookup yields CDR1 LGHNA and CDR2 YNFKEQ. The CDR3 has 20 amino acids. V lost 0 bases and J lost 7; bases outside the gene matches: 16.

The chain has TRBV5-8 and TRBJ2-7, with 7 positions matching TRBD1. The trim removed 2 bases at V and 3 bases at J, leaving 8 bases unmatched. Germline loops: CDR1 SGHTS, CDR2 YDEGEE. The CDR3 is made up of 15 amino acids. CDR3 DNA: TGTGCCAGCAGCTTCGCTGGGACAGTGTTCTACGAGCAGTACTTC. Amino acid sequence: CASSFAGTVFYEQYF.

This clone was recorded once. This sequence joins TRBV27 and TRBJ1-1, with D perhaps TRBD1 (6 bases). This CDR3 has 15 amino acids. Trimming stripped 5 bases from V and 6 bases from J, with 19 bases between. The germline gives CDR1 MNHEY, CDR2 SMNVEV (reference sequence). The CDR3 loop is CASSPTAPGASEAFF. The CDR3 DNA sequence: TGTGCCAGCAGTCCCACAGCCCCAGGGGCGTCTGAAGCTTTCTTT.

The J gene is TRBJ2-3, the V gene TRBV9; 9 positions match TRBD2. The CDR3 runs to 15 residues. Unmatched junction bases numbered 5, after V lost 3 bases and J lost 3 bases. Germline CDR1 reads SGDLS; CDR2 reads YYNGEE. CDR3 region: CASSEGLAVTDTQYF. DNA of the CDR3: TGTGCCAGCAGCGAGGGACTAGCAGTGACAGATACGCAGTATTTT.

The CDR3 here is CASSPTTGQETQYF. CDR3 sequence (DNA): TGTGCCAGCTCACCCACGACAGGGCAGGAGACCCAGTACTTC. This chain uses TRBV18 with TRBJ2-5; 7 bases are a match to TRBD1. With V trimmed by 3 bases and J by 5 bases, 6 bases remained unmatched. Germline CDR1 KGHSH, CDR2 LQKENI. CDR3 size: 14 residues.